The 9 T cell receptor beta chains in this list originate from one sample, sequenced in a study of T cell changes during pregnancy in multiple sclerosis. The repertoire was sequenced with immunoSEQ multiplex PCR; TCRdb's copy has only in-frame clones and lacks some. The data contain about 100,000 clones, about nine tenths of them singletons. Sequencing was performed on peripheral blood, taken in the second trimester of pregnancy. All receptors derive from a female donor with multiple sclerosis, enrolled in a pregnancy study.

The rearrangement uses TRBV25-1 and TRBJ2-3; 8 bases line up with TRBD2. Trimming cost V 4 bases and J 8 bases; bases outside gene matches: 14. The V gene's germline CDR1 is MGHDK and CDR2 SYGVNS. The CDR3 has 16 amino acids. This CDR3 is CASSGDSGISGSTQYF. The CDR3 nucleotides are TGTGCCAGCAGTGGAGATAGCGGGATTAGTGGGAGTACGCAGTATTTT.

The chain combines TRBV28 with TRBJ1-4, with TRBD1 identical over 8 bases. This CDR3 has 15 residues. The V gene's germline CDR1 is MDHEN and CDR2 SYDVKM. Trimming removed 3 bases from V and 8 bases from J; junction bases left unmatched: 8. In DNA form, the CDR3 reads TGTGCCAGCAGTTTCAGGGGGCAGGGGGGGGAAAAACTGTTTTTT. This codes for CASSFRGQGGEKLFF.

The gene calls are TRBV7-2 and TRBJ2-7; 9 nucleotides line up with TRBD1. Looked up from germline, CDR1 is SGHTA and CDR2 is FQGNSA. Trimming at V came to 6 bases and at J to 0 bases, leaving 3 bases not matched to a gene. This CDR3 is 14 amino acids long. DNA of the CDR3: TGTGCCAGCAGTAGGGACAGGGCCTCCTACGAGCAGTACTTC. Translation gives CASSRDRASYEQYF.

This clone has only one observation. CDR3 nucleotides: TGTGCCAGCAGTGAAAGGGCTAGCGGGAGGGCCGGGGAGCAGTACTTC. Translation gives CASSERASGRAGEQYF. This chain joins TRBV6-1 and TRBJ2-7; 12 bases line up with TRBD2. The J segment lost 7 bases and the V segment lost 2 bases, leaving 9 bases of the junction unmatched. Germline V gene lookup returns CDR1 MNHNS and CDR2 SASEGT. The CDR3 loop spans 16 amino acids.

V and J are TRBV5-1 and TRBJ2-3, with D perhaps matching TRBD2 (6 bases). V gave up 4 bases and J gave up 8 bases, with 17 bases separating them. Germline CDR1 reads SGHRS; CDR2 reads YFSETQ. The CDR3 length is 14 residues. The CDR3 nucleotides are TGCGCCAGCAGCCTTGGACTACTGGAGTCTACGCAGTATTTT. Amino acid sequence: CASSLGLLESTQYF.

The V and J genes are TRBV7-6 and TRBJ1-1; D is possibly TRBD1 (6 bases). This CDR3 is built from 16 residues. Germline CDR1 reads SGHVS; CDR2 reads FNYEAQ. Trimming pared 2 bases from V and 1 base from J, leaving 14 bases between. Here the CDR3 reads CASSLQGMSENTEAFF. The CDR3 DNA follows: TGTGCCAGCAGCTTACAGGGGATGTCGGAGAACACTGAAGCTTTCTTT.

The chain combines TRBV30 with TRBJ1-2; D is undetermined. Deletions cut 5 bases from V and 3 bases from J, with 16 bases between. This CDR3 comprises 14 residues. Germline V gene sequence: CDR1 GTSNPN, CDR2 SVGIG (reference sequence). The CDR3 DNA sequence: TGTGCCTGGGTCTTGTCCCGAGGCGACTATGGCTACACCTTC. It yields the protein CAWVLSRGDYGYTF.

V is TRBV27 and J is TRBJ2-7; 14 nucleotides align to TRBD2. V lost 3 bases, J lost 2 bases, and 9 bases stayed unmatched. Germline CDR1 MNHEY, CDR2 SMNVEV (reference sequence). The CDR3 covers 18 residues. The CDR3 reads CASSFPGTSGRVTYEQYF. For the CDR3, the DNA is TGTGCCAGCAGTTTCCCCGGGACTAGCGGGAGAGTCACCTACGAGCAGTACTTC.

The V gene is TRBV5-4, the J gene TRBJ1-2; unclear D gene. Trimming left V 2 bases short and J 4 bases short, with 12 bases between. Per germline, CDR1 SGHNT and CDR2 YYREEE (reference sequence). The CDR3 sequence is 14 residues long. CDR3: CASSFPRTTYGYTF. In nucleotides, the CDR3 is TGTGCCAGCAGCTTCCCCAGAACAACCTATGGCTACACCTTC.